The clone carrying this T cell receptor (beta chain) was seen only a few times. Its antigen is currently unknown. These data are taken from a study of human T cells and chemical hapten exposure. Study-level background: Donors were sensitized with 2% DPC on the upper inner arm. Notes on the study in general: Clustering by CDR3 similarity yielded significantly more large clusters from expanded TCRs than controls.

In germline, CDR1 is LNHNV, CDR2 YYDKDF (reference sequence). V was pared by 1 base and J by 0 bases, with 16 bases between. This CDR3 spans 18 amino acids. TCRdb reprocessed the RACE reads via MiXCR and lists one record per CDR3 protein. The sample yields approximately 52,000 distinct CDR3 sequences, 9.4% seen once. As for time point: pre-sensitization, week 0. The treatment here: therapeutic diphenylcyclopropenone sensitization with weekly scalp DPC. Unfractionated whole blood yielded total RNA. Here the sequenced sample was whole blood, taken in connection with sensitization to the hapten diphenylcyclopropenone (DPC). J is TRBJ1-3 and V is TRBV15; D possibly corresponds to TRBD1 (5 bases). The source is a woman between 40 and 55 years old with alopecia areata. Some clones in this sample may be carry-over from other donors' samples. The CDR3: CATSRVPGRGSSGNTIYF. The CDR3 DNA reads as TGTGCCACCAGCAGAGTGCCCGGGCGGGGGAGCTCTGGAAACACCATATATTTT.